The 8 T cell receptor beta chains below all came from one sample that was sequenced in a study of cytomegalovirus exposure and HLA in healthy donors. PCR employed 60 Vbeta and 13 Jbeta primers. The protocol was immunoSEQ multiplex PCR, while the TCRdb copy is restricted to in-frame clones and leaves out a portion. The sample holds 70,000 to 80,000 clones, roughly 82% seen once. The sequenced sample consisted of PBMCs. All receptors come from a man younger than 35 in good health and CMV-seronegative.

This sequence joins TRBV5-4 and TRBJ1-4, with D hard to call. This CDR3 region has 11 residues. Germline V gene lookup returns CDR1 SGHNT and CDR2 YYREEE (reference sequence). Trimming removed 2 bases from V and 7 bases from J, with 3 bases in between. The DNA for the CDR3 is TGTGCCAGCAGCTTCGGTGAAAAACTGTTTTTT. As protein: CASSFGEKLFF.

This chain connects TRBV10-3 to TRBJ2-3; D call uncertain. The V end was cut by 0 bases, the J end by 8 bases, with 15 bases between. Germline CDR1 reads ENHRY; CDR2 reads SYGVKD. The CDR3 is made up of 15 amino acids. CDR3 in amino acids: CAISESGFRIGTQYF. CDR3 bases: TGTGCCATCAGTGAGTCCGGGTTTAGGATAGGTACGCAGTATTTT.

The V gene is TRBV5-1, the J gene TRBJ2-5; the match to TRBD2 covers 8 bases. The V and J ends lost 8 bases and 4 bases, in that order; junction bases with no gene match: 19. In germline, CDR1 is SGHRS, CDR2 YFSETQ. There are 17 residues in the CDR3. The chain's CDR3 is CARHGASGPWGPETQYF. For the CDR3, the DNA is TGCGCCAGACATGGGGCTAGCGGGCCCTGGGGTCCAGAGACCCAGTACTTC.

The genes are TRBV30 and TRBJ2-5; 11 bases are a match to TRBD2. The DNA end favors TRBJ2-7, so the J call may be wrong. Germline CDR1 is GTSNPN and CDR2 is SVGIG (reference sequence). CDR3 length: 15 residues. CDR3 loop: CAWSVSSGRRSEQYF. CDR3 DNA sequence: TGTGCCTGGAGTGTGTCTAGCGGGAGGCGGAGCGAGCAGTACTTC.

The chain recombines TRBV6-5 with TRBJ2-7; D might be TRBD2 (6 bases). V was clipped by 0 bases and J by 4 bases, with 13 bases between them. The length of the CDR3 is 15 residues. Per the germline V gene, CDR1 is MNHEY and CDR2 is SVGAGI. CDR3 region: CASSYSGGIAYEQYF. The CDR3 coding sequence is TGTGCCAGCAGTTACTCCGGCGGGATCGCTTACGAGCAGTACTTC.

This clone was counted once. The chain is built from TRBV28 and TRBJ1-5; D possibly corresponds to TRBD1 (5 bases). Germline CDR1 is MDHEN and CDR2 is SYDVKM. Deletions cut 5 bases from V and 11 bases from J, with 16 bases between. CDR3 length: 13 amino acids. CDR3 protein: CASSAGQHRTQHF. The CDR3 DNA follows: TGTGCCAGCAGTGCCGGGCAGCACAGGACCCAGCATTTT. The full variable domain, with the rest looked up from reference TRBV28 and TRBJ1-5, is DVKVTQSSRYLVKRTGEKVFLECVQDMDHENMFWYRQDPGLGLRLIYFSYDVKMKEKGDIPEGYSVSREKKERFSLILESASTNQTSMYLCASSAGQHRTQHFGDGTRLSIL.

The chain uses TRBV7-9 and TRBJ1-1; 7 bases agree with TRBD1. Per germline, CDR1 SEHNR and CDR2 FQNEAQ (reference sequence). The J segment lost 4 bases and the V segment lost 2 bases, leaving 4 bases of the junction unmatched. CDR3 size: 14 residues. The CDR3 region is CASSLQGDSTEAFF. CDR3 coding DNA: TGTGCCAGCAGCTTACAGGGGGACAGCACTGAAGCTTTCTTT.

This chain joins TRBV6-6 and TRBJ1-2, with D perhaps matching TRBD1 (6 bases). This CDR3 has 13 residues. The V gene's germline CDR1 is MNHNY and CDR2 SVGAGI (reference sequence). The V gene lost 7 bases and the J gene lost 3 bases, with 12 bases spanning the gap. For the CDR3, the DNA is TGTGCCAGCATTCCGACAGGAGACTATGGCTACACCTTC. It codes for CASIPTGDYGYTF.